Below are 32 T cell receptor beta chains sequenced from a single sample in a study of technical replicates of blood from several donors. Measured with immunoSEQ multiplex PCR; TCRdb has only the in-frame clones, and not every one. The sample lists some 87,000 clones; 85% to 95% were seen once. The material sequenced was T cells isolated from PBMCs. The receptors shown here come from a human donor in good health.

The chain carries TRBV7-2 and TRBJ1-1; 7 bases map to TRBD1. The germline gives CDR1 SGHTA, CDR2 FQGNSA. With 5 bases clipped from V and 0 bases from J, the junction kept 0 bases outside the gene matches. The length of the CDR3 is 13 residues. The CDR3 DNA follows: TGTGCCAGCAGCGACAGGGTGAACACTGAAGCTTTCTTT. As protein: CASSDRVNTEAFF.

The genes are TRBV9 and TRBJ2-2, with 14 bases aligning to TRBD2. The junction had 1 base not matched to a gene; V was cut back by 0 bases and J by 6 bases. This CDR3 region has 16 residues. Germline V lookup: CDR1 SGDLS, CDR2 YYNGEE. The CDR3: CASSVGLAGGPGELFF. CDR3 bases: TGTGCCAGCAGCGTAGGACTAGCGGGAGGGCCCGGGGAGCTGTTTTTT.

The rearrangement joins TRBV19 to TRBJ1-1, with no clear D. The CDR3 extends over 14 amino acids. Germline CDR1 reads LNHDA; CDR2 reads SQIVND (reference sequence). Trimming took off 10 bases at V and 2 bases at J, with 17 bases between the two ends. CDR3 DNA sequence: TGTGCCACCAACCTAGGGAGGCCCAACACTGAAGCTTTCTTT. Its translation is CATNLGRPNTEAFF. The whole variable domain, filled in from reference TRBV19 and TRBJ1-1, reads DGGITQSPKYLFRKEGQNVTLSCEQNLNHDAMYWYRQDPGQGLRLIYYSQIVNDFQKGDIAEGYSVSREKKESFPLTVTSAQKNPTAFYLCATNLGRPNTEAFFGQGTRLTVV.

The CDR3 region has the DNA TGCAGCGTTGAATCGGTAGAGGTGGAGACCCAGTACTTC. It encodes CSVESVEVETQYF. The V gene is TRBV29-1, the J gene TRBJ2-5; unclear D gene. CDR3 size: 13 residues. V was trimmed by 2 bases and J by 5 bases, leaving 12 bases between them. Germline V gene sequence: CDR1 SQVTM, CDR2 ANQGSEA. Using reference TRBV29-1 and TRBJ2-5 for the parts outside the CDR3, the full variable domain is SAVISQKPSRDICQRGTSLTIQCQVDSQVTMMFWYRQQPGQSLTLIATANQGSEATYESGFVIDKFPISRPNLTFSTLTVSNMSPEDSSIYLCSVESVEVETQYFGPGTRLLVL.

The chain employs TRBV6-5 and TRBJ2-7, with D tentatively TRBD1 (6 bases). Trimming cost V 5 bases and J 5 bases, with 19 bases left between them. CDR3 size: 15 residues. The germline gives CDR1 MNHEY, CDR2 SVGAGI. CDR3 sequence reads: CASSGGGTSRDEQYF. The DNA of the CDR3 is TGTGCCAGCAGTGGTGGGGGCACCTCTCGGGACGAGCAGTACTTC.

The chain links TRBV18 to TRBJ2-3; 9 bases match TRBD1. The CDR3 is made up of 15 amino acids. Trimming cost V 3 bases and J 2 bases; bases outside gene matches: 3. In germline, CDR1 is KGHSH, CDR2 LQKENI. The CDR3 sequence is CASSPDRGDTDTQYF. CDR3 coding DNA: TGTGCCAGCTCACCGGACAGGGGTGACACAGATACGCAGTATTTT.

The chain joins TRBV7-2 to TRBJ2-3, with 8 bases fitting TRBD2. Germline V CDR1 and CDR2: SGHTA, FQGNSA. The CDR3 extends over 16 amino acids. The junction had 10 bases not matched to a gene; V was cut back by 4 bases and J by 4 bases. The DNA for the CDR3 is TGTGCCAGCAGCTCCTTCGGCGGGAGGATCTCAGATACGCAGTATTTT. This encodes CASSSFGGRISDTQYF. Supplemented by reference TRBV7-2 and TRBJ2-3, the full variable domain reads GAGVSQSPSNKVTEKGKDVELRCDPISGHTALYWYRQSLGQGLEFLIYFQGNSAPDKSGLPSDRFSAERTGGSVSTLTIQRTQQEDSAVYLCASSSFGGRISDTQYFGPGTRLTVL.

The CDR3 nucleotides read TGCAGCGTTGAAGGTGAGCGGGATGAGAGAGAAGCTTTCTTT. Encoded protein: CSVEGERDEREAFF. The V and J genes are TRBV29-1 and TRBJ1-1; D uncertain. The V end was cut by 1 base, the J end by 8 bases, with 17 bases between. CDR1 and CDR2 (germline): SQVTM, ANQGSEA. The CDR3 has 14 residues. The full variable domain, with the rest looked up from reference TRBV29-1 and TRBJ1-1, is SAVISQKPSRDICQRGTSLTIQCQVDSQVTMMFWYRQQPGQSLTLIATANQGSEATYESGFVIDKFPISRPNLTFSTLTVSNMSPEDSSIYLCSVEGERDEREAFFGQGTRLTVV.

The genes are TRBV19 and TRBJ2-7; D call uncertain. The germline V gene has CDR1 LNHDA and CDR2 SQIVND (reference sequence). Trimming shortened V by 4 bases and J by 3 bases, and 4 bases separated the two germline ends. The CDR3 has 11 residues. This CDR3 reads CASSSYYEQYF. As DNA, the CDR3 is TGTGCCAGTAGTAGTTACTACGAGCAGTACTTC.

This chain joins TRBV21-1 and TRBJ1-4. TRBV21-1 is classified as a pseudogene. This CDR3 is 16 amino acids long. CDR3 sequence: CASSIKGGIPNEKLFF. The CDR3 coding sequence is TGTGCCAGCAGCATAAAGGGAGGGATTCCTAATGAAAAACTGTTTTTT.

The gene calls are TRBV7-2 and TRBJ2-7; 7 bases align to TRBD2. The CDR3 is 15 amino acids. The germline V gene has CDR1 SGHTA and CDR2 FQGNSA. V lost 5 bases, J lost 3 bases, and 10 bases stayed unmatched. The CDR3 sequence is CASSLDSGGFYEQYF. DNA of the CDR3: TGTGCCAGCAGCCTCGATTCGGGGGGTTTCTACGAGCAGTACTTC.

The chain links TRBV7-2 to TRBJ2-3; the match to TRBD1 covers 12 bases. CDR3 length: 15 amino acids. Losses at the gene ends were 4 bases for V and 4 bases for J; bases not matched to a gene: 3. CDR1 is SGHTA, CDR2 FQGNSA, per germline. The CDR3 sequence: CASSWGQGAPDTQYF. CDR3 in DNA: TGTGCCAGCAGCTGGGGACAGGGGGCCCCAGATACGCAGTATTTT.

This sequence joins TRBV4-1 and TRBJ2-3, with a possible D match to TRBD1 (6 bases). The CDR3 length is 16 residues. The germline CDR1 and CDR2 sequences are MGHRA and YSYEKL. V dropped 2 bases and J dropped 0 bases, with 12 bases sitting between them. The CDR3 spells CASSQIPGDSTDTQYF. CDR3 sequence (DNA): TGCGCCAGCAGCCAAATCCCAGGGGATAGCACAGATACGCAGTATTTT.

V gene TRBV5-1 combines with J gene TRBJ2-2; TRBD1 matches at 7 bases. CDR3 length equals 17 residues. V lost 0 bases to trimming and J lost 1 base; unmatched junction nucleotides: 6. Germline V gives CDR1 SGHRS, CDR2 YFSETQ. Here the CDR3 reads CASSLAGQVRNTGELFF. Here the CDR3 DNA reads TGCGCCAGCAGCTTGGCAGGACAGGTTCGGAACACCGGGGAGCTGTTTTTT.

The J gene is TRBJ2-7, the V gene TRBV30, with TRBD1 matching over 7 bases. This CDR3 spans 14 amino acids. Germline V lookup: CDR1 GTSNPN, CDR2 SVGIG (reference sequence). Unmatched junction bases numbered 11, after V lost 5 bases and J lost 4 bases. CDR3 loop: CAWEVGGSRYEQYF. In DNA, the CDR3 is TGTGCCTGGGAAGTAGGGGGCTCCAGGTACGAGCAGTACTTC.

In DNA, the CDR3 is TGTGCCAGCAGAGGAACGGGAGGGCCCAAGACCCAGTACTTC. Its protein is CASRGTGGPKTQYF. This rearrangement joins TRBV28 to TRBJ2-5; TRBD2 matches at 8 bases. Germline CDR1 is MDHEN and CDR2 is SYDVKM. This CDR3 region has 14 residues. V lost 6 bases to trimming and J lost 6 bases; unmatched junction nucleotides: 9.

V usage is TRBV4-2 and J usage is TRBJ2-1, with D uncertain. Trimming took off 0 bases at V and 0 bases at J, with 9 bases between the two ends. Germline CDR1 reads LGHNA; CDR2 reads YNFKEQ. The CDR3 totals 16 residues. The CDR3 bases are TGTGCCAGCAGCCAAGATCTCGCGGTCTCCTACAATGAGCAGTTCTTC. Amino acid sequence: CASSQDLAVSYNEQFF.

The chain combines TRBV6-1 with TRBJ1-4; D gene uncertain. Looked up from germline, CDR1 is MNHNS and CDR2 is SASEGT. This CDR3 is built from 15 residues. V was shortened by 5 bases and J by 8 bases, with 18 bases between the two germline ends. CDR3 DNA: TGTGCCAGCAGTATTGGACTCCAGTTCGAGGAAAAACTGTTTTTT. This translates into CASSIGLQFEEKLFF.

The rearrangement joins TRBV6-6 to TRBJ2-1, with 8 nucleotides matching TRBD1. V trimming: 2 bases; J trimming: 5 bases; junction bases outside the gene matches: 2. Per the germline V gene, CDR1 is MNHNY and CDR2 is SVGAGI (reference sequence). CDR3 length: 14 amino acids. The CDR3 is CASSYGQGDNEQFF. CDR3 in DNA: TGTGCCAGCAGTTACGGACAGGGTGACAATGAGCAGTTCTTC.

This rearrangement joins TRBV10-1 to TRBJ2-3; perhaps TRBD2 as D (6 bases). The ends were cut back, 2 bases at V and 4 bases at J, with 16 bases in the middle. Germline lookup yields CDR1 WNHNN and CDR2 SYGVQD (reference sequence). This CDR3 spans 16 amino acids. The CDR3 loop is CASSEDLTGSPDTQYF. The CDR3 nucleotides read TGCGCCAGCAGTGAGGATTTAACCGGGAGCCCAGATACGCAGTATTTT.

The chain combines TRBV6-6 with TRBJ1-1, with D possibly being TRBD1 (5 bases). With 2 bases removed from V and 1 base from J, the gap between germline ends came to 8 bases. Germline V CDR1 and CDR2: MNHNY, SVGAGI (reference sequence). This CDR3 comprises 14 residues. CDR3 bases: TGTGCCAGCAGTTACAAGGGGCAGAACACTGAAGCTTTCTTT. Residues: CASSYKGQNTEAFF.

CDR3 DNA: TGTGCCAGCGGGGGACAGGGGGCGAACACTGAAGCTTTCTTT. Residues: CASGGQGANTEAFF. The chain recombines TRBV2 with TRBJ1-1; 12 bases are a match to TRBD1. The trim removed 8 bases at V and 1 base at J, leaving 2 bases unmatched. This CDR3 is 14 amino acids long. Per germline, CDR1 SNHLY and CDR2 FYNNEI.

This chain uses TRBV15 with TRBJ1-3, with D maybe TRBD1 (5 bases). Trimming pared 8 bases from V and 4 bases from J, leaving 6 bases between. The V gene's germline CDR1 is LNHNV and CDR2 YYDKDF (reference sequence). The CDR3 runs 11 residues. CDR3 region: CATHRGNTIYF. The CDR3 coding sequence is TGTGCCACCCACAGGGGAAACACCATATATTTT.

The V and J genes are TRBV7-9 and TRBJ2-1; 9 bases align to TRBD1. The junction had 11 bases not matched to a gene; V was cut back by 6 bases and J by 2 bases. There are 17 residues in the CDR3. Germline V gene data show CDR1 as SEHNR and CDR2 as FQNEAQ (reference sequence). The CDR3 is CASSPVAGTGPYNEQFF. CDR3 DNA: TGTGCCAGCAGTCCGGTAGCCGGGACAGGGCCCTACAATGAGCAGTTCTTC.

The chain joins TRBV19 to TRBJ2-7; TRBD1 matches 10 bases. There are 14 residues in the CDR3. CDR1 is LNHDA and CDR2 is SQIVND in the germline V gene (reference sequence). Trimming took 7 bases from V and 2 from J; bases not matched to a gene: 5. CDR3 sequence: CASTWGTGAYEQYF. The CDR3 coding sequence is TGTGCCAGTACCTGGGGGACAGGGGCCTACGAGCAGTACTTC.

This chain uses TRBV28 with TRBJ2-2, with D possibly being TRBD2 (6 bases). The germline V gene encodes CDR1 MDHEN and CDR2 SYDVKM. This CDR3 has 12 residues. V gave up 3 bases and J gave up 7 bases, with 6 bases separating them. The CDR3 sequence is CASSFGGGELFF. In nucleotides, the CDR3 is TGTGCCAGCAGTTTCGGGGGCGGGGAGCTGTTTTTT.

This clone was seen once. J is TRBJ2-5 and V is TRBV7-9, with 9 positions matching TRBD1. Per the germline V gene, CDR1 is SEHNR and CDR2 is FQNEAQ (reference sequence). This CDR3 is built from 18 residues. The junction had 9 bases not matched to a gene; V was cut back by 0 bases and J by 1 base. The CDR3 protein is CASSLAFNRGPLQETQYF. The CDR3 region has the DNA TGTGCCAGCAGCTTAGCCTTTAACAGGGGGCCCCTCCAAGAGACCCAGTACTTC.

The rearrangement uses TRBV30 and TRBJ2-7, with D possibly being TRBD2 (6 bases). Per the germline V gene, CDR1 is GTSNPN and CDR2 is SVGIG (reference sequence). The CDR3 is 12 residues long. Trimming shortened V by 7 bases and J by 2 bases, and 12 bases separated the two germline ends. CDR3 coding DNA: TGTGCCTTCGGGACTGGGGCCTACGAGCAGTACTTC. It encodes CAFGTGAYEQYF.

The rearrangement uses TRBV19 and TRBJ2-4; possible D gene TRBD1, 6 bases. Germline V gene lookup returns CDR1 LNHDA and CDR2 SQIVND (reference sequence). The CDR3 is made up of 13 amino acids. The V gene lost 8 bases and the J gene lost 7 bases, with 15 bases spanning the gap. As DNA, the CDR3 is TGTGCCAGTGGGGACACCTCGGCGAACATTCAGTACTTC. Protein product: CASGDTSANIQYF. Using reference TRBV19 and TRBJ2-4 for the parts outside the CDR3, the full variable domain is DGGITQSPKYLFRKEGQNVTLSCEQNLNHDAMYWYRQDPGQGLRLIYYSQIVNDFQKGDIAEGYSVSREKKESFPLTVTSAQKNPTAFYLCASGDTSANIQYFGAGTRLSVL.

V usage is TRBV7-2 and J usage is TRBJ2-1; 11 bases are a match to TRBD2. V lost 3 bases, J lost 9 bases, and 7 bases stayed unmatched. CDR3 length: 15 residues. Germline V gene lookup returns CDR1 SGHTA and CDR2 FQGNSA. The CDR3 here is CASSFFSGRAREQFF. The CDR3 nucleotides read TGTGCCAGCAGCTTTTTTAGCGGGAGGGCCCGTGAGCAGTTCTTC.

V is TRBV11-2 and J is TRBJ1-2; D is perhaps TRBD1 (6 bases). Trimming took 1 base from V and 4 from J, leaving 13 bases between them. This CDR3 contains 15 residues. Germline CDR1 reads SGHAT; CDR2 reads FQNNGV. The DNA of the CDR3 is TGTGCCAGCAGCTTAGCGGGACATATCCTCTATGGCTACACCTTC. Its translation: CASSLAGHILYGYTF.

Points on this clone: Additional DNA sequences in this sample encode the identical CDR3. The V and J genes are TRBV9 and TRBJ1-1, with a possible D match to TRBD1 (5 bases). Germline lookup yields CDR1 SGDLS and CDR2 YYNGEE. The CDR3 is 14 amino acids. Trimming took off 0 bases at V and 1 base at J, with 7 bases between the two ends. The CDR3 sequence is CASSVVQGNTEAFF. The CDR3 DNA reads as TGTGCCAGCAGCGTAGTCCAGGGGAACACTGAAGCTTTCTTT.